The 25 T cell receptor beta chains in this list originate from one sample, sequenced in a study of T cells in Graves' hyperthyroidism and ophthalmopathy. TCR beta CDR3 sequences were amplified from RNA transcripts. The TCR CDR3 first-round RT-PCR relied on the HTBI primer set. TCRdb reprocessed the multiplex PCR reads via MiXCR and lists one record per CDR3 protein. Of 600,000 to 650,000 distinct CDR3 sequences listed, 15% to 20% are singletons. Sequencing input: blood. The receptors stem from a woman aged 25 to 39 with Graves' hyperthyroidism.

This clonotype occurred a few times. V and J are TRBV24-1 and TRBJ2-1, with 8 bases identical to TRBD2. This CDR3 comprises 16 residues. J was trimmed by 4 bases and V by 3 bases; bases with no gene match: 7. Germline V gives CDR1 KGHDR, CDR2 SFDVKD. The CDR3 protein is CATSDRTSRQYNEQFF. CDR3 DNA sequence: TGTGCCACCAGTGATCGGACTAGCCGACAGTACAATGAGCAGTTCTTC.

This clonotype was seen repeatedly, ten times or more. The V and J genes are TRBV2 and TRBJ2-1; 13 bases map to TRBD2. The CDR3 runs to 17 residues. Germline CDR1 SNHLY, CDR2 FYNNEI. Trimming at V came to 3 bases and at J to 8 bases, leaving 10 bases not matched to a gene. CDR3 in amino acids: CASSERTSGSRSDEQFF. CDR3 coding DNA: TGTGCCAGCAGTGAGCGGACTAGCGGGAGTAGGAGCGATGAGCAGTTCTTC.

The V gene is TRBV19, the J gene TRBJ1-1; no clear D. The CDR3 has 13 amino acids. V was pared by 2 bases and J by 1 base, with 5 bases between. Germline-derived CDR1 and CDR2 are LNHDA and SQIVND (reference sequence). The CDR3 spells CASSISRNTEAFF. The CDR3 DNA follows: TGTGCCAGTAGTATATCAAGGAACACTGAAGCTTTCTTT.

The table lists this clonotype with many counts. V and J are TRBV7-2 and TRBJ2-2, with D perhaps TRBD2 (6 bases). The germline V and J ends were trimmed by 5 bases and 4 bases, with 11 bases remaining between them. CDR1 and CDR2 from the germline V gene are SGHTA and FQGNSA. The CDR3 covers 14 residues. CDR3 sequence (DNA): TGTGCCAGCAGCCCCGGGGGATCCACCGGGGAGCTGTTTTTT. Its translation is CASSPGGSTGELFF.

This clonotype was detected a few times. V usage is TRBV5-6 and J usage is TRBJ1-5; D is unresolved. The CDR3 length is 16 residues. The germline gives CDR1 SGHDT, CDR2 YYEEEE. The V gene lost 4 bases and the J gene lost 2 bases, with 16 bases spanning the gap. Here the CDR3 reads CASSQQRVVGNQPQHF. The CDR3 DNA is TGTGCCAGCAGCCAGCAGAGGGTGGTGGGCAATCAGCCCCAGCATTTT. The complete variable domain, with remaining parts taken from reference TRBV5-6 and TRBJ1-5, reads DAGVTQSPTHLIKTRGQQVTLRCSPKSGHDTVSWYQQALGQGPQFIFQYYEEEERQRGNFPDRFSGHQFPNYSSELNVNALLLGDSALYLCASSQQRVVGNQPQHFGDGTRLSIL.

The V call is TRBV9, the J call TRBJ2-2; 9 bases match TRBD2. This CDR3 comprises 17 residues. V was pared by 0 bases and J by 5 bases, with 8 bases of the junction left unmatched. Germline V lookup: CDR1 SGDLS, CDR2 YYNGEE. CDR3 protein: CASSVAGLAGTTGELFF. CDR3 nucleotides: TGTGCCAGCAGCGTAGCTGGTCTAGCGGGAACAACCGGGGAGCTGTTTTTT.

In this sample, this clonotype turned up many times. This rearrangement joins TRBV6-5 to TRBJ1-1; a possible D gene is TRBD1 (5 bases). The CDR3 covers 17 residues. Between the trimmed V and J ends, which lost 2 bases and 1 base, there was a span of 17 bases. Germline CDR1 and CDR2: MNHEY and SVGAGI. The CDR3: CASSYRMGEGWNTEAFF. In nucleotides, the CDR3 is TGTGCCAGCAGTTACCGGATGGGGGAGGGTTGGAACACTGAAGCTTTCTTT.

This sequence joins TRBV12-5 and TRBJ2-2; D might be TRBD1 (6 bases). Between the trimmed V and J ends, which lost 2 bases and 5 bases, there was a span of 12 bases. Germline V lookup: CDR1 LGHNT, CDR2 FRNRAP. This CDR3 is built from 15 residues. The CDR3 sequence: CASGLIVRGTGELFF. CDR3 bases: TGTGCTAGTGGTTTGATAGTAAGGGGGACCGGGGAGCTGTTTTTT. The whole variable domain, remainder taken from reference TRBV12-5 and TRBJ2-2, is DARVTQTPRHKVTEMGQEVTMRCQPILGHNTVFWYRQTMMQGLELLAYFRNRAPLDDSGMPKDRFSAEMPDATLATLKIQPSEPRDSAVYFCASGLIVRGTGELFFGEGSRLTVL.

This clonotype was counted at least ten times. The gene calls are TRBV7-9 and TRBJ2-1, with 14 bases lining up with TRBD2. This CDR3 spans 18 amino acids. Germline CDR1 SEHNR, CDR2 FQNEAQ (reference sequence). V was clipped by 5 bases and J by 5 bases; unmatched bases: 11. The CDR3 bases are TGTGCCAGCAGCGCCAGTCGACTAGCGGGAGGGCCAAACAATGAGCAGTTCTTC. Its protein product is CASSASRLAGGPNNEQFF.

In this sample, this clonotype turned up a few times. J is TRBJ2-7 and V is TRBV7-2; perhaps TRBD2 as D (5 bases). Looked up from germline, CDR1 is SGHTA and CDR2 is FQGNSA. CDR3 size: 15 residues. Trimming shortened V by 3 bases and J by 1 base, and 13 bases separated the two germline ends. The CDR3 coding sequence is TGTGCCAGCAGCTTTTTACGGGGTCTGTCCTACGAGCAGTACTTC. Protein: CASSFLRGLSYEQYF.

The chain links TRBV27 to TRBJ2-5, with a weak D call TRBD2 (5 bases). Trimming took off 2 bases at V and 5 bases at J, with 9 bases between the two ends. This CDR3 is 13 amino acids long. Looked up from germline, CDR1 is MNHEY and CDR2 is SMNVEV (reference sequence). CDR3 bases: TGTGCCAGCAGTTTAGCGGGTTTTGAGACCCAGTACTTC. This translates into CASSLAGFETQYF.

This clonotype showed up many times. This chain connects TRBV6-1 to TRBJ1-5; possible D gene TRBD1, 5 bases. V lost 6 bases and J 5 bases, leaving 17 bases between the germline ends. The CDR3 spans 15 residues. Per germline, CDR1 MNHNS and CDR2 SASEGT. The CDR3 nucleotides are TGTGCCAGCAGACCAGTCGGGGGATCGGATCAGCCCCAGCATTTT. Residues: CASRPVGGSDQPQHF.

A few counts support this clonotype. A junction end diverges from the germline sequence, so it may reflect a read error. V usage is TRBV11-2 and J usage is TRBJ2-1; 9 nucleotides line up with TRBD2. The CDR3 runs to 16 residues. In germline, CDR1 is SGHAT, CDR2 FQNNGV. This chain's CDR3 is CANSLDRLAVYNEQFF. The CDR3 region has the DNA TGTGCCAACAGCTTAGACCGACTAGCGGTATACAATGAGCAGTTCTTC. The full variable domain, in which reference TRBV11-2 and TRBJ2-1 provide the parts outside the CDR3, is EAGVAQSPRYKIIEKRQSVAFWCNPISGHATLYWYQQILGQGPKLLIQFQNNGVVDDSQLPKDRFSAERLKGVDSTLKIQPAKLEDSAVYLCANSLDRLAVYNEQFFGPGTRLTVL.

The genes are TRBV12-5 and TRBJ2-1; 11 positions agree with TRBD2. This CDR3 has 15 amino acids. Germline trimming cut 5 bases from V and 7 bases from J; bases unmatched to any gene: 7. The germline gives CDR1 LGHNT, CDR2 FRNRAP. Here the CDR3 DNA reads TGTGCTAGTGGTCCGACTAGCGGGAAGGGGAATGAGCAGTTCTTC. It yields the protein CASGPTSGKGNEQFF.

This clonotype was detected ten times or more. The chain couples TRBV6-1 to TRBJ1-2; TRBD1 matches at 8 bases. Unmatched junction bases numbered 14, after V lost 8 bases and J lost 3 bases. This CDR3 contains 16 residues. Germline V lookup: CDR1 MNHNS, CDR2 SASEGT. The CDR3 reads CASLGHQGAGDYGYTF. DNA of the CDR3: TGTGCCAGCCTTGGCCATCAGGGGGCCGGGGACTATGGCTACACCTTC.

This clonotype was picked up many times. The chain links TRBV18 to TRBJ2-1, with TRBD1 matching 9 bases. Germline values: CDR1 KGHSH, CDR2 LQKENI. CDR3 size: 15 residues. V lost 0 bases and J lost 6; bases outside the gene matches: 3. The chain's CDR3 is CASSPPSTGGNEQFF. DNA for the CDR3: TGTGCCAGCTCACCACCGTCGACAGGGGGCAATGAGCAGTTCTTC.

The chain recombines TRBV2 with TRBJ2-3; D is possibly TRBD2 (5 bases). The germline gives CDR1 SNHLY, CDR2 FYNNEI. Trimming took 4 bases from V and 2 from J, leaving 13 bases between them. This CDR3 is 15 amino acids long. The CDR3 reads CASSVRRDDTDTQYF. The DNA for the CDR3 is TGTGCCAGCAGTGTGAGACGGGATGACACAGATACGCAGTATTTT.

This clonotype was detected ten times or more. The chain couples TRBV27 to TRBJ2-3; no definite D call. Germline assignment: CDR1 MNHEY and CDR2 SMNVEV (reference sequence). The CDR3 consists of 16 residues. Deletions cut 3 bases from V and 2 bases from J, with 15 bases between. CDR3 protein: CASSFALPTDTDTQYF. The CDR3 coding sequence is TGTGCCAGCAGTTTCGCCTTGCCAACGGACACAGATACGCAGTATTTT.

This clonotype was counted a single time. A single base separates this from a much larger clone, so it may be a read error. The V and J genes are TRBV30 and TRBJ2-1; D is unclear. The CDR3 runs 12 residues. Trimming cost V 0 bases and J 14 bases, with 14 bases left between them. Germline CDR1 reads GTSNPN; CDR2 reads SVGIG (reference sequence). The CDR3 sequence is CAWSVLGGVEFF. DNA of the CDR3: TGTGCCTGGAGTGTACTGGGCGGAGTTGAGTTCTTC.

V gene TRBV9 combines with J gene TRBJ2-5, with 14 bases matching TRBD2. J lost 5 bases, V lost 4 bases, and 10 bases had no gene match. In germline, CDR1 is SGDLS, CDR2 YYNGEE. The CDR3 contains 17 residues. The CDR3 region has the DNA TGTGCCAGCAGCCATTATGGACTAGCGGGAGGAGGTGAGACCCAGTACTTC. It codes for CASSHYGLAGGGETQYF.

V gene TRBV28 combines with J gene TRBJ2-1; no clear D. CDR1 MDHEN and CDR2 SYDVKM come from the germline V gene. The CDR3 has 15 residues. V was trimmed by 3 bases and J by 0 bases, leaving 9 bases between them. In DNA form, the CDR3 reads TGTGCCAGCAGTTTCTTAGGTCCCTCCTACAATGAGCAGTTCTTC. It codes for CASSFLGPSYNEQFF.

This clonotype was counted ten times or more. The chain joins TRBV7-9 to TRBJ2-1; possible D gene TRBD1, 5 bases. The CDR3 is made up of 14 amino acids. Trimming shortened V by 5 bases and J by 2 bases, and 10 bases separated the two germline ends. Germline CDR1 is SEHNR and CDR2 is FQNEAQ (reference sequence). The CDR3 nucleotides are TGTGCCAGCAGCCAGGGATCTACCTACAATGAGCAGTTCTTC. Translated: CASSQGSTYNEQFF.

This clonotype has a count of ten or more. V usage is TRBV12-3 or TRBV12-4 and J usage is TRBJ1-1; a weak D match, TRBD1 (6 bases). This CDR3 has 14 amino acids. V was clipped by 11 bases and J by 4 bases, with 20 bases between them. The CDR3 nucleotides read TGTGCCGGACGGACCGGGCAAGGGGGCACTGAAGCTTTCTTT. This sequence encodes CAGRTGQGGTEAFF.

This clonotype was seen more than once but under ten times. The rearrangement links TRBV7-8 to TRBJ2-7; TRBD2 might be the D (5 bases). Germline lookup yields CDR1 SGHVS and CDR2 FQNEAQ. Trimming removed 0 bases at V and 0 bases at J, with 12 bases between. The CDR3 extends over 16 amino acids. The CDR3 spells CASSLAVARVSYEQYF. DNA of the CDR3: TGTGCCAGCAGCTTAGCAGTAGCGCGGGTCTCCTACGAGCAGTACTTC.

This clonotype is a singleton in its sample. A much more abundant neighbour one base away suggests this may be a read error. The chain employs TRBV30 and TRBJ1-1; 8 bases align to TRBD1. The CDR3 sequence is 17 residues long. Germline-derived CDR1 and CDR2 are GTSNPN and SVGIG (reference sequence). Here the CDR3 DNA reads TGTGCCTCGAGTCTACAGGGGGGTTTGCGTTGGAACACTGAAGCTTTCTTT. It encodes CASSLQGGLRWNTEAFF. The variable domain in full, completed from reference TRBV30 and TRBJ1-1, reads SQTIHQWPATLVQPVGSPLSLECTVEGTSNPNLYWYRQAAGRGLQLLFYSVGIGQISSEVPQNLSASRPQDRQFILSSKKLLLSDSGFYLCASSLQGGLRWNTEAFFGQGTRLTVV.